This T cell receptor beta chain was obtained from a study of T cells in Graves' hyperthyroidism and ophthalmopathy. Graves' hyperthyroidism without ophthalmopathy progression within 18 months was termed stable. Hyperthyroidism, newly diagnosed and lasting under 2 months, affected patients aged 18 to 65. Diagnoses were established using clinical symptoms, serum thyroxine and TRAb, thyroid ultrasound and orbital computed tomography. The sample holds a few counts of this clonotype. RNA transcripts were the template for amplifying TCR beta CDR3 regions. The HTBI primer set drove a first-round RT-PCR of the TCR CDR3. TCRdb re-called the multiplex PCR reads with MiXCR, one entry per CDR3 protein. Among approximately 530,000 distinct CDR3 sequences listed, 16% were seen once. The CDR3 extends over 11 amino acids. V shed 11 bases and J shed 2 bases, with 6 bases lying between them.

The chain couples TRBV12-3 or TRBV12-4 to TRBJ2-2; D gene uncertain. The specimen was blood. The sequence was obtained from a woman aged 18-29 years with Graves' hyperthyroidism. The CDR3 is CAWINTGELFF. The CDR3 bases are TGTGCCTGGATCAACACCGGGGAGCTGTTTTTT.